This TCR beta chain derives from a study of Ad26.COV2.S vaccination and SARS-CoV-2 variants. Points on this clone: Antigen specificity is unknown.

The treatment here: roughly 19 received Ad26.COV2.S at low or high dose, single or two shots; five or six received placebo; per-sample allocation not given. Following the first vaccine or placebo injection, samples were taken on day 63. With V trimmed by 3 bases and J by 1 base, 12 bases remained unmatched. Germline values: CDR1 KGHSH, CDR2 LQKENI. The CDR3 length is 18 residues. The study, taken as a whole, reports: Measures of TCR breadth and depth may have fallen short of total T cell responses.

Method: immunoSEQ multiplex PCR; TCRdb's copy keeps in-frame clones and lacks some. This table holds roughly 240,000 clones, roughly 90% found once. The J gene is TRBJ2-3, the V gene TRBV18, with TRBD2 identical over 8 bases. This receptor was taken from a person between 18 and 65 years old who received the Ad26.COV2.S COVID-19 vaccine or a placebo. Sequencing was performed on peripheral blood, taken in a trial of Ad26.COV2.S vaccine versus placebo. The CDR3 DNA reads as TGTGCCAGCTCACCCCAGGTCCCTACTAGCGGCCGCACAGATACGCAGTATTTT. Protein product: CASSPQVPTSGRTDTQYF.